Listed below are T cell receptor beta chains from one sample, sequenced in a study of blood T cell repertoires in COVID-19. TCRdb keeps only in-frame clones here, not all; method: immunoSEQ multiplex PCR. The sample comprises fewer than 250,000 clones, approximately 82% of which are singletons, and roughly 2.8% rests with the top ten. The source material was peripheral blood. These receptors were obtained from a man between 45 and 60 years old with active or convalescent COVID-19. The conserved cysteine and the conserved F or W are not part of the CDR3 here. A D gene is named only where the DNA matches it firmly. Size values are once, few and many counts, or a class for expanded clones, and some rows have none.

j_gene,d_gene,abundance,v_gene,CDR3aa
TRBJ2-3,TRBD2,.,TRBV5-4,AGTSGGARVDTQY
TRBJ2-3,TRBD2,.,TRBV28,ASSLGAGGWDTQY
TRBJ2-7,TRBD1,.,TRBV11-2,ASSLYLPRDRGYEQY
TRBJ1-1,TRBD1,once,TRBV18,ASSPFGTGQGEAF
TRBJ1-1,.,.,TRBV9,ASSPLTGSAEAF
TRBJ1-3,.,.,TRBV3-1/TRBV3-2,ASSQDSGGNTIY
TRBJ1-2,TRBD1,few,TRBV5-1,ASTSGQGAANYGYT
TRBJ2-7,.,.,TRBV7-2,ASTGTGPSYEQY
TRBJ1-2,TRBD1,few,TRBV29-1,SGGTGGNYGYT
TRBJ1-6,.,once,TRBV30,AWSLESSYNSPLH
TRBJ2-7,.,.,TRBV6-6,ASSFRGSSEQY
TRBJ1-3,.,.,TRBV3-1/TRBV3-2,ASSQAGNTIY
TRBJ1-4,.,.,TRBV7-2,ASSLKTTATNEKLF
TRBJ1-5,.,.,TRBV9,ASSADITLGPQH
TRBJ1-1,TRBD1,.,TRBV19,ASSIDRGNTEAF
TRBJ2-6,.,.,TRBV3-1/TRBV3-2,ASSRGSGANVLT
TRBJ2-3,.,.,TRBV5-1,ASSLPSDTQY
TRBJ1-1,TRBD1,.,TRBV29-1,SARQGLAEAF
TRBJ1-2,.,.,TRBV30,AWNPRINYGYT
TRBJ1-3,TRBD1,.,TRBV5-5,ASSLRQGATGNTIY
TRBJ2-3,.,.,TRBV9,ASSREIRGDTQY
TRBJ2-1,TRBD2,.,TRBV6-5,ASRFGTSGPIEQF
TRBJ2-5,TRBD2,.,TRBV27,ASSRRLAGYPETQY
TRBJ1-6,TRBD1,.,TRBV29-1,SVERGRNSPLH
TRBJ1-2,.,.,TRBV7-2,ASSSGDYGYT
TRBJ1-3,.,.,TRBV19,ASGAIAGNTIY
TRBJ2-1,.,.,TRBV5-1,ASSLRTTRNEQF
TRBJ2-5,TRBD1,.,TRBV24-1,ATSDLGQGQETQY
TRBJ1-5,TRBD1,.,TRBV6-2/TRBV6-3,ASSFPRYRGGRNQPQH
TRBJ2-2,TRBD2,.,TRBV7-9,ASSLGTSGNTGELF
TRBJ1-3,.,.,TRBV5-6,ASSPYFGAAGNTIY
TRBJ2-5,.,.,TRBV10-3,AIRGLETQY
TRBJ2-1,TRBD1,.,TRBV5-5,ASSLGDRAHSSYNEQF
TRBJ2-1,.,few,TRBV5-4,ASSWESYGSGEQF
TRBJ2-5,.,.,TRBV19,ASSSARETQY